This record concerns one TCR beta chain sequence. No cognate antigen has been identified for it. No base-level quality is on record; no much larger clone is a single base apart. CDR3 length: 14 amino acids, cysteine to phenylalanine. The read is trimmed to its CDR3 DNA, 42 bases read in frame from base 1. V was cut back by 8 bases and J by 0 bases, leaving a gap of 14 bases between them. Taken from the germline V gene, the CDR1 and CDR2 loops are MNHEY and SVGAGI. The immunoSEQ hsTCRB v3.0 assay was used at survey level resolution to sequence the TRB variable region. The targeted TRB sequencing depth was roughly 40,000-50,000 T-cell genomes per sample. Pooled TRB libraries were sequenced on an Illumina MiSeq with a v3 150-cycle kit. For the original study's pipeline: Repertoire analysis was run in R within a reproducible Nextflow workflow that covered QC, data transformation and analysis. LymphoSeq2, an R package for exploring AIRR-Seq data, was used to implement custom analyses. After excluding a handful of samples that yielded fewer than 5000 total TRB sequences, approximately 170 HIV repertoires remained for analysis. Of the roughly 180 retained HIV repertoires, approximately 57 were collected before and 120 to 130 after ART initiation. Each repertoire was downsampled to 5000 TRB nucleotide sequences, and summary statistics were averaged across 100 downsampling iterations. TRB sequences were retained for analysis only if CDR3 regions of at least seven amino acids were present. A Shannon entropy-derived clonality score and the Gini coefficient were used to measure diversity. In the repertoire networks, any two of the top 5000 CDR3 amino acid sequences were linked whenever the two sequences differed by an edit distance of one. For TRB CDR3 amino acid sequences, antigen specificity groups and MHC restriction were predicted with GLIPH2. To flag known associations with CMV, EBV, HIV or tissue antigens, CDR3 amino acid sequences were compared against VDJdb and McPAS-TCR. Pre-ART, post-ART and control groups were compared with Wilcoxon signed-rank tests and Holm-Bonferroni correction. In its TCRdb copy, this immuneACCESS table keeps in-frame sequences only and misses some clones. Where compared with another copy, unresolved V genes explain less than half of these, and the others have no known cause. That table supplies the V and J calls and clone size; D and trimming were determined from the DNA. The sample yields about 24,000 clones; 70% to 85% were counted once. The top ten constitute more than 8% of the sample.

This sample is part of a study of long-term antiretroviral therapy in people with HIV (dated by TCRdb to the early 2020s). About the study as a whole: The earliest samples were collected approximately a decade before the 2015 WHO recommendation for immediate ART, a period when ART was typically delayed until CD4 counts fell. No cross-contamination during QIAcube processing was shown when test extractions of a monoclonal T-cell line were performed alongside over 25 polyclonal samples. Among the approximately 32 participants with HIV, fewer than twelve were female. A total of roughly 200 cryopreserved PBMC samples were contributed to the cohort by 30 adults with confirmed HIV infection, with samples collected serially over a mean of 6 years (range 1-12). Whether ART initiation and durable HIV suppression were associated with changes in peripheral blood TRB repertoire composition and diversity was tested in a retrospective serial study. Here is what the overall study found, with its caveats: Inferences about post-ART repertoire changes were limited because no data were available on ART adherence, viral resistance or therapy changes. Unsorted PBMC were profiled instead of sorted CD4+ and CD8+ T cells because pre-ART samples had limited cell numbers. The samples span the years 2004 to 2017, and the ART regimens used at that time may not be as effective as current regimens. Compared with controls, HIV repertoires had narrower CDR3 length ranges, and the network structure pointed to an antigen-experienced repertoire that shifted only slightly toward naive after ART. At every time point, the repertoire was dominated by expanded TRB clones first identified before ART initiation, although this dominance fluctuated and, in many PLHIV, declined after ART. Starting ART was linked to a significant rise in TRB diversity, yet even with long-term ART the diversity remained significantly lower than in transplant donor controls. Because PBMC availability was limited, only the TCR beta chain was sequenced, with no alpha chain pairing.

Participants were included only if at least one PBMC sample before ART initiation and at least two post-ART samples were available. All participants with HIV were treated in the United States of America. Before DNA extraction, cryopreserved samples containing roughly 0.85-11 million PBMC were thawed and washed. At the time of the earliest PBMC sample, participants with HIV were aged between 23 and 54 years. Per participant, PBMC samples came from 1-4 timepoints prior to ART initiation and 2-8 timepoints following ART initiation, for a median of 7 samples. For every participant, serial HIV viral load, CD4+ T-cell count, ART history and demographic data were obtained. Genomic DNA was extracted from unsorted PBMC with a Qiagen kit on a QIAcube, with processing performed in batches of 12 samples.

Sample: unsorted PBMCs, taken 1.2 years after starting antiretroviral therapy. The sequence derives from a woman aged 35 to 49 with HIV. This chain is built from TRBV6-5 and TRBJ2-7; a tentative D match to TRBD2 spans 6 bases. The nucleotide sequence reads TGTGCCAGCCGGGAGATGGCCCTCTCCTACGAGCAGTACTTC. Its protein product is CASREMALSYEQYF.